A selection of T cell receptor beta chains follows, all from one sample in a study of cytomegalovirus exposure and HLA in healthy donors. TCRdb's table, derived via immunoSEQ multiplex PCR, lists solely in-frame clones and lacks some. The table has more than 85,000 clones, around four fifths seen once. The sample comprised PBMCs. These receptors were taken from a woman between 40 and 55 years old in good health and CMV-seropositive. Both conserved end residues are trimmed from each CDR3.

TRBJ2-1	TRBV5-1	ASSRPGLVVYEQF
TRBJ1-3	TRBV18	ASSPLTGGSAGNTIY
TRBJ2-7	TRBV7-2	ASSLDRFKGGIRYEQY
TRBJ2-3	TRBV29-1	SVVLTSGRSDTQY
TRBJ2-5	TRBV19	ASSTGTAFQETQY
TRBJ2-2	TRBV9	ASSWGESGELF
TRBJ2-5	TRBV28	ASTGLEETQY
TRBJ1-2	TRBV27	ASRPSDRTNYGYT
TRBJ2-4	TRBV18	ASSPEVGGTSLNIQY
TRBJ2-1	TRBV27	ASRTGTSGAYNEQF
TRBJ2-1	TRBV2	ASSEAINYNEQF
TRBJ1-5	TRBV11-2	ASSKRDRSLYSNQPQH
TRBJ2-3	TRBV6-4	ASSGLVSDTQY
TRBJ2-3	TRBV28	ASSLGDGRARTDTQY
TRBJ2-6	TRBV2	ASSPGQGDGANVLT
TRBJ1-2	TRBV28	ASSSRGLGYGYT
TRBJ2-7	TRBV7-9	SSSLGGQPYEQY
TRBJ2-7	TRBV4-1	ASSPLLTSGRGRTHEQY
TRBJ2-7	TRBV18	ASSPYDRAYEQY
TRBJ1-5	TRBV2	ASSGFGTGRGNQPQH
TRBJ2-1	TRBV27	ASSLMGLAAYNEQF
TRBJ2-5	TRBV7-2	ASSPTGRGPQETQY
TRBJ2-7	TRBV7-6	ASSPWTGNYEQY
TRBJ1-6	TRBV12-2	ASRLEAHRGTLGATNSPLH
TRBJ2-7	TRBV14	ASSPLGGSEQY
TRBJ2-2	TRBV28	ASNLAGGELF
TRBJ2-3	TRBV27	ASSFRGLAGTDTQY
TRBJ1-6	TRBV5-4	ASTHGGGSGLGSPLH
TRBJ2-5	TRBV7-9	VISDRSKEETQY
TRBJ2-7	TRBV4-2	ASSHSPGGYHEQY
TRBJ1-5	TRBV28	ASSFVTRGSPPQH
TRBJ2-1	TRBV7-9	ASSLVASDNEQF
TRBJ1-4	TRBV7-9	ASSFLLSGVGSNEKLF
TRBJ2-1	TRBV6-5	ASTTGTRDNEQF
TRBJ1-1	TRBV4-3	ASSSLLAGTEAF
TRBJ2-7	TRBV5-6	ASSPTSLLSYEQY
TRBJ2-7	TRBV4-3	ASSQEVGGGFEQY
TRBJ1-2	TRBV9	ASSVDENYGYT
TRBJ1-2	TRBV6-1	ASSEAQLLRGT
TRBJ1-1	TRBV28	ASPKPGGPNTEAF
TRBJ1-5	TRBV28	ASSSRGQVNQPQH
TRBJ2-7	TRBV27	ASSLTGLSYEQY
TRBJ2-5	TRBV11-2	ASSPGVQETQY
TRBJ2-3	TRBV28	ASSRQAPTDTQY
TRBJ1-4	TRBV27	ASSPRLSTNEKLF
TRBJ1-5	TRBV28	ASSLGQGNQPQH